Listed below are T cell receptor beta chains from one sample, sequenced in a study of T cell repertoires in cytomegalovirus infection. A single record per CDR3 protein comes from TCRdb applying MiXCR to the reads. Of hundreds of thousands of distinct CDR3 sequences detected, 25% to 35% appear once; the ten largest clones hold roughly a sixth. Antigens of these TCRs are unknown. Sequencing used cultured PBMCs, obtained from culture after CMV antigen stimulation. The origin of the receptors is a human donor in good health (CMV status not recorded). Some clones in this sample may be carry-over from other donors' samples. The CDR3 runs from the conserved cysteine through the conserved F or W. The D gene is left open where the match is weak. Clone size is stated in some rows and not others, as once, few, many or a class when expanded.

d_call | j_call | v_call | clone_size | cdr3_aa | cdr3_nt
- | TRBJ2-7 | TRBV5-6 | - | CASSLGLSTYEQYF | TGTGCCAGCAGCCTGGGACTGTCAACCTACGAGCAGTACTTC
- | TRBJ2-2 | TRBV7-2 | - | CASSWTGKKNTGELFF | TGTGCCAGCAGCTGGACGGGGAAGAAAAACACCGGGGAGCTGTTTTTT
TRBD2 | TRBJ2-1 | TRBV12-3/TRBV12-4 | - | CASSLWLAGDNEQFF | TGTGCCAGCAGTTTATGGCTAGCGGGAGACAATGAGCAGTTCTTC
TRBD2 | TRBJ2-3 | TRBV12-3/TRBV12-4 | - | CASGPSGTSTDTQYF | TGTGCCAGCGGCCCTAGCGGAACTAGCACAGATACGCAGTATTTT
- | TRBJ2-7 | TRBV28 | - | CASSPDRFVDEQYF | TGTGCCAGCAGCCCCGACAGGTTTGTCGACGAGCAGTACTTC
- | TRBJ2-3 | TRBV5-1 | - | CASSLAVAPDTQYF | TGCGCCAGCAGCTTGGCGGTAGCTCCAGATACGCAGTATTTT
- | TRBJ1-5 | TRBV7-2 | many | CASSQGTGIIREPQHF | TGTGCCAGCAGCCAAGGGACTGGTATCATAAGGGAGCCCCAGCATTTT
- | TRBJ2-3 | TRBV7-2 | many | CASSLALAPGLPDTQYF | TGTGCCAGCAGCTTAGCGCTAGCGCCCGGTTTACCAGATACGCAGTATTTT
- | TRBJ1-4 | TRBV10-3 | - | CAISSRVDNEKLFF | TGTGCCATCAGTAGCAGGGTAGATAATGAAAAACTGTTTTTT
- | TRBJ1-2 | TRBV7-2 | many | CASRTTGYGYTF | TGTGCCAGCAGGACTACGGGGTATGGCTACACCTTC
TRBD2 | TRBJ2-2 | TRBV7-2 | many | CASSPGLAINTGELFF | TGTGCCAGCAGCCCGGGACTAGCGATTAACACCGGGGAGCTGTTTTTT
TRBD2 | TRBJ2-1 | TRBV7-3 | few | CASSLTETSGSSSYNEQFF | TGTGCCAGCAGCTTAACGGAGACTAGCGGGAGCAGCTCCTACAATGAGCAGTTCTTC
- | TRBJ1-2 | TRBV14 | - | CASSQQAYGYTF | TGTGCCAGCAGCCAACAAGCCTATGGCTACACCTTC
- | TRBJ2-1 | TRBV7-3 | - | CASSLTQGTYNEQFF | TGTGCCAGCAGCTTAACCCAGGGAACGTACAATGAGCAGTTCTTC
- | TRBJ2-7 | TRBV28 | - | CASRNNYEQYF | TGTGCCAGCAGGAACAACTACGAGCAGTACTTC
- | TRBJ1-2 | TRBV15 | - | CATSRRTEDNYGYTF | TGTGCCACCAGCAGAAGGACAGAAGATAACTATGGCTACACCTTC
- | TRBJ1-5 | TRBV10-3 | - | CAISERSNQPQHF | TGTGCCATCAGTGAGAGGAGCAATCAGCCCCAGCATTTT
- | TRBJ1-6 | TRBV9 | once | CASRGDLNSPLHF | TGTGCCAGCAGGGGAGATCTGAATTCACCCCTCCACTTT
- | TRBJ1-4 | TRBV7-2 | many | CASSSSSIEKLFF | TGTGCCAGCAGCTCCAGTAGCATTGAAAAACTGTTTTTT
TRBD2 | TRBJ2-1 | TRBV5-3 | - | CARSARLAGGPSMRKQFF | TGTGCCAGAAGCGCCCGACTAGCGGGAGGCCCCTCAATGAGGAAGCAGTTCTTC
- | TRBJ2-5 | TRBV7-2 | many | CASSRGPQETQYF | TGTGCCAGCAGCCGAGGACCCCAAGAGACCCAGTACTTC
TRBD1 | TRBJ2-5 | TRBV2 | few | CASSTGEETQYF | TGTGCCAGCAGCACAGGGGAAGAGACCCAGTACTTC
TRBD1 | TRBJ2-1 | TRBV7-2 | few | CASSSAGTGGFNEQFF | TGTGCCAGCAGCTCAGCCGGGACAGGGGGGTTCAATGAGCAGTTCTTC
TRBD2 | TRBJ2-2 | TRBV6-2/TRBV6-3 | - | CASSYLTSGRTGELFF | TGTGCCAGCAGTTACCTGACTAGCGGGAGGACCGGGGAGCTGTTTTTT
- | TRBJ2-1 | TRBV19 | few | CASGHYNEQFF | TGTGCCAGTGGACACTACAATGAGCAGTTCTTC
- | TRBJ2-3 | TRBV29-1 | once | CSVEEFTDTQYF | TGCAGCGTTGAGGAGTTCACAGATACGCAGTATTTT
- | TRBJ1-6 | TRBV7-2 | - | CASSPGTARSPLHF | TGTGCCAGCAGCCCTGGGACGGCGCGGAGTCCCCTCCACTTT
- | TRBJ2-5 | TRBV5-1 | few | CASSFGRGLETQYF | TGCGCCAGCAGCTTCGGCAGGGGCTTGGAGACCCAGTACTTC
TRBD2 | TRBJ2-3 | TRBV24-1 | - | CATSGTSEITDTQYF | TGTGCCACCAGCGGGACTAGCGAGATAACAGATACGCAGTATTTT
- | TRBJ2-2 | TRBV19 | - | CASSIKTGTPFTGELFF | TGTGCCAGTAGTATAAAAACCGGGACACCCTTCACCGGGGAGCTGTTTTTT
TRBD1 | TRBJ1-1 | TRBV20-1 | - | CSAAIVLETGQLNTEAFF | TGCAGTGCCGCAATTGTACTTGAAACGGGACAGTTGAACACTGAAGCTTTCTTT
TRBD1 | TRBJ2-4 | TRBV5-1 | - | CASSLGNGQGGDIQYF | TGCGCCAGCAGCTTGGGAAATGGACAGGGAGGAGACATTCAGTACTTC
- | TRBJ1-1 | TRBV11-3 | few | CASSYEGGGTEAFF | TGTGCCAGCAGCTACGAGGGGGGCGGGACTGAAGCTTTCTTT
- | TRBJ1-1 | TRBV6-1 | - | CASSSDSRNTEAFF | TGTGCCAGCAGTAGCGACAGCCGGAACACTGAAGCTTTCTTT
TRBD2 | TRBJ2-7 | TRBV6-5 | few | CASSHREGGTYEQYF | TGTGCCAGCAGCCACCGGGAGGGGGGTACCTACGAGCAGTACTTC
- | TRBJ2-1 | TRBV12-3/TRBV12-4 | - | CASSRANNEQFF | TGTGCCAGCAGCAGAGCTAACAATGAGCAGTTCTTC
- | TRBJ2-3 | TRBV15 | few | CATSRAVNPSTDTQYF | TGTGCCACCAGCCGGGCCGTGAACCCCAGCACAGATACGCAGTATTTT
- | TRBJ1-1 | TRBV11-2 | few | CASSLDRAHVTFF | TGTGCCAGCAGCTTAGATAGGGCCCATGTTACTTTCTTT
TRBD1 | TRBJ2-1 | TRBV7-2 | many | CASSSWDRFGNEQFF | TGTGCCAGCAGCTCGTGGGACAGGTTCGGGAATGAGCAGTTCTTC
- | TRBJ2-5 | TRBV9 | - | CASSVGTRGEETQYF | TGTGCCAGCAGCGTAGGCACCAGAGGGGAAGAGACCCAGTACTTC
TRBD1 | TRBJ2-7 | TRBV6-2/TRBV6-3 | - | CASSTWTGGYEQYF | TGTGCCAGCAGTACCTGGACAGGGGGCTACGAGCAGTACTTC